This passage covers 8 T cell receptor beta chains from one sample sequenced in a study of blood T cell repertoires in COVID-19. Method: immunoSEQ multiplex PCR; TCRdb's copy keeps in-frame clones and lacks some. The sample contains 150,000 or so clones, about 79% of which appear only once. Sample: PBMCs or T cells enriched from blood (not recorded which). These receptors were obtained from a woman in her 50s who had recovered from COVID-19.

The genes are TRBV5-6 and TRBJ2-1; D is undetermined. The CDR3 covers 16 residues. The germline V and J ends were trimmed by 3 bases and 1 base, with 14 bases remaining between them. Germline V gives CDR1 SGHDT, CDR2 YYEEEE. CDR3 sequence (DNA): TGTGCCAGCAGCTATCGACTGAAGCAATCCTACAATGAGCAGTTCTTC. Translating it yields CASSYRLKQSYNEQFF.

This chain joins TRBV5-1 and TRBJ1-4; possibly TRBD1 for D (6 bases). Germline V gene sequence: CDR1 SGHRS, CDR2 YFSETQ. The CDR3 has 13 residues. V lost 4 bases, J lost 8 bases, and 12 bases lay in between. In DNA form, the CDR3 reads TGCGCCAGCAGCCCCTTGACAGGCGAAAAACTGTTTTTT. It is translated as CASSPLTGEKLFF.

There are a few counts of this clone. The chain couples TRBV9 to TRBJ2-2; 10 positions match TRBD2. CDR1 and CDR2 from the germline V gene are SGDLS and YYNGEE. The CDR3 length is 16 residues. Trimming cost V 4 bases and J 7 bases; bases outside gene matches: 10. The CDR3: CASSSQAGGSGGELFF. CDR3 nucleotides: TGTGCCAGCAGCTCGCAAGCGGGAGGGTCCGGCGGGGAGCTGTTTTTT.

The J gene is TRBJ2-1, the V gene TRBV7-2; D is ambiguous. Trimming removed 2 bases from V and 3 bases from J, with 17 bases in between. The CDR3 covers 17 residues. Germline CDR1 and CDR2: SGHTA and FQGNSA. CDR3 nucleotide sequence: TGTGCCAGCAGCTTAACCCCCGGGTCAGCGATCTACAATGAGCAGTTCTTC. It translates to CASSLTPGSAIYNEQFF.

This clone has a handful of counts. V usage is TRBV28 and J usage is TRBJ1-6; 9 positions match TRBD1. CDR1 is MDHEN and CDR2 is SYDVKM in the germline V gene. V lost 7 bases, J lost 15 bases, and 13 bases stayed unmatched. The CDR3 runs to 14 residues. CDR3 coding DNA: TGTGCCAGCACAACCGGGACAGGGAACGACCGCCTCCACTTT. Residues: CASTTGTGNDRLHF.

The CDR3 region is CASSPAPASGGRVDTQYF. The CDR3 DNA is TGCGCCAGCAGCCCCGCCCCGGCTAGCGGGGGGCGGGTAGATACGCAGTATTTT. V gene TRBV4-1 combines with J gene TRBJ2-3, with 11 nucleotides matching TRBD2. J was trimmed by 5 bases and V by 4 bases; bases with no gene match: 14. The germline V gene encodes CDR1 MGHRA and CDR2 YSYEKL. This CDR3 has 18 amino acids.

The chain carries TRBV3-1 (or the pseudogene TRBV3-2) and TRBJ1-2; a weak D match, TRBD1 (6 bases). The germline V gene has CDR1 LGHDT and CDR2 YNNKEL (reference sequence). This CDR3 contains 17 residues. The germline V and J ends were trimmed by 1 base and 0 bases, with 15 bases remaining between them. The DNA of the CDR3 is TGTGCCAGCAGCCAAGTCAGGGGTACAGGGTCTAACTATGGCTACACCTTC. It is translated as CASSQVRGTGSNYGYTF.

This chain connects TRBV18 to TRBJ1-3; D possibly corresponds to TRBD1 (6 bases). The length of the CDR3 is 15 residues. Deletions cut 2 bases from V and 4 bases from J, with 12 bases between. CDR1 and CDR2 (germline): KGHSH, LQKENI. The CDR3 coding sequence is TGTGCCAGCTCACCAATGGAGACAGGAGGAAACACCATATATTTT. Protein product: CASSPMETGGNTIYF.